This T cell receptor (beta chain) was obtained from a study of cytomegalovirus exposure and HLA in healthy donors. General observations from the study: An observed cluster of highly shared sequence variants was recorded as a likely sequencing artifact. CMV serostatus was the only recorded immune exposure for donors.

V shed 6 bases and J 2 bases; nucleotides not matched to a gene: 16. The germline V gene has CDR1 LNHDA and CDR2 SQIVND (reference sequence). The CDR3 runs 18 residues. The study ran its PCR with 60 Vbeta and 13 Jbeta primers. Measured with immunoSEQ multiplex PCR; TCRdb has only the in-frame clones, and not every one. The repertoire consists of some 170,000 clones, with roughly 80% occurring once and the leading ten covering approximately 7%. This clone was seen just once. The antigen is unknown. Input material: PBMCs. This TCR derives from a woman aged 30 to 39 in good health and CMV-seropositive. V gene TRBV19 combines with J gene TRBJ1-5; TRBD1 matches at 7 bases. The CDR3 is CASRSRDSALRGNQPQHF. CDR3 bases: TGTGCCAGTAGATCCCGGGACAGCGCCTTAAGGGGCAATCAGCCCCAGCATTTT.